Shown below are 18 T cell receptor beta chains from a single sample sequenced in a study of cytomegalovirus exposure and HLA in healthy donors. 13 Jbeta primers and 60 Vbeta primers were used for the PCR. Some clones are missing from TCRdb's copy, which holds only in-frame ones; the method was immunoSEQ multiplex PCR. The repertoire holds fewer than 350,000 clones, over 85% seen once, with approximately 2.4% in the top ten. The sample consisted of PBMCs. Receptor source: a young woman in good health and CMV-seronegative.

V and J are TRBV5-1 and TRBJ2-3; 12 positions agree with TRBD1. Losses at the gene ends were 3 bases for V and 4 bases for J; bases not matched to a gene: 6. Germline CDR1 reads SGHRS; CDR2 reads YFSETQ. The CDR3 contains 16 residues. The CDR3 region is CASSSKRDRGPDTQYF. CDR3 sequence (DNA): TGCGCCAGCAGCTCGAAACGGGACAGGGGGCCAGATACGCAGTATTTT.

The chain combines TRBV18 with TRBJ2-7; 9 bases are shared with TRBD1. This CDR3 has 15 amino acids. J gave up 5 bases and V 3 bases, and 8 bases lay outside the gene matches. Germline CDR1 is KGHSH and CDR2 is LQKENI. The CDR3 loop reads CASSPTGTGFNEQYF. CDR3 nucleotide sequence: TGTGCCAGCTCACCTACCGGGACAGGGTTCAACGAGCAGTACTTC. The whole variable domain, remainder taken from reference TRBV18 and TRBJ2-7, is NAGVMQNPRHLVRRRGQEARLRCSPMKGHSHVYWYRQLPEEGLKFMVYLQKENIIDESGMPKERFSAEFPKEGPSILRIQQVVRGDSAAYFCASSPTGTGFNEQYFGPGTRLTVT.

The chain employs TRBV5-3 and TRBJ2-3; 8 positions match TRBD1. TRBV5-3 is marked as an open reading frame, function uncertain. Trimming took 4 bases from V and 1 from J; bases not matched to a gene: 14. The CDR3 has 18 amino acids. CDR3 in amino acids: CARSVSPDRVGGTDTQYF. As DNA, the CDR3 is TGTGCCAGAAGCGTATCACCGGACAGGGTGGGGGGCACAGATACGCAGTATTTT.

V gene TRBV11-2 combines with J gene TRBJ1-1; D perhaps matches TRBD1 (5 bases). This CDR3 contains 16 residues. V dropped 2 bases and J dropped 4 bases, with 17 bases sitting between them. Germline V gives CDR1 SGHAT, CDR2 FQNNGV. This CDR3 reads CASSLRSREYGTEAFF. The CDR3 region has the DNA TGTGCCAGCAGCTTAAGGAGCAGGGAATATGGCACTGAAGCTTTCTTT. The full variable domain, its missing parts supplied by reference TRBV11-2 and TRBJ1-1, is EAGVAQSPRYKIIEKRQSVAFWCNPISGHATLYWYQQILGQGPKLLIQFQNNGVVDDSQLPKDRFSAERLKGVDSTLKIQPAKLEDSAVYLCASSLRSREYGTEAFFGQGTRLTVV.

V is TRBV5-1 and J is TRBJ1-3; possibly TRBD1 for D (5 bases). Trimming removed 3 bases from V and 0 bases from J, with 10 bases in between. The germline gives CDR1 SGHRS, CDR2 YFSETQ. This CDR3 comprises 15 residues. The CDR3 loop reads CASSYAGDSGNTIYF. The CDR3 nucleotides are TGCGCCAGCAGCTATGCGGGGGACTCTGGAAACACCATATATTTT. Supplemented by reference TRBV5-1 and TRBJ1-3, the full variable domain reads KAGVTQTPRYLIKTRGQQVTLSCSPISGHRSVSWYQQTPGQGLQFLFEYFSETQRNKGNFPGRFSGRQFSNSRSEMNVSTLELGDSALYLCASSYAGDSGNTIYFGEGSWLTVV.

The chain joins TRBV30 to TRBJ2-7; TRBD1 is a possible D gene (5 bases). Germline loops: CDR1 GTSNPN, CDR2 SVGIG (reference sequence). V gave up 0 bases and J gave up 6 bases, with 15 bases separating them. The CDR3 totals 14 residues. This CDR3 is CAWSVRGRVSEQYF. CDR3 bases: TGTGCCTGGAGTGTAAGGGGCAGGGTGTCCGAGCAGTACTTC.

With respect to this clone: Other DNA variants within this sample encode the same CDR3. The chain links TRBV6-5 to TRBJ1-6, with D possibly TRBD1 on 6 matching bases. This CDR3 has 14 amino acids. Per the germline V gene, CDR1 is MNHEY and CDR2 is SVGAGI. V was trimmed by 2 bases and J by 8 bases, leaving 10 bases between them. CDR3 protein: CASSYGRGDSPLHF. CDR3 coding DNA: TGTGCCAGCAGTTACGGCAGGGGCGATTCACCCCTCCACTTT.

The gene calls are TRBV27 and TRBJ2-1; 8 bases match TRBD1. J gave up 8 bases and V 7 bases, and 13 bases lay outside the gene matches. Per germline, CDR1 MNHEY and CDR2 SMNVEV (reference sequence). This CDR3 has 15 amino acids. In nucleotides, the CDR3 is TGTGCCAGCACCCGAGAGCGGGCAGGGGGCGATGAGCAGTTCTTC. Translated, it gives CASTRERAGGDEQFF.

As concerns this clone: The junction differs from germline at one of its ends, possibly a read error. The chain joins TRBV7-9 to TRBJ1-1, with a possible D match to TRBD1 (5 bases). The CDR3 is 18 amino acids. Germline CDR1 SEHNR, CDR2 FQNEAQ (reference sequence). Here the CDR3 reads CSSSLETLIHPGGTEAFF. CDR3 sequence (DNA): TGTTCCAGCAGCTTAGAGACCCTCATACACCCGGGGGGCACTGAAGCTTTCTTT.

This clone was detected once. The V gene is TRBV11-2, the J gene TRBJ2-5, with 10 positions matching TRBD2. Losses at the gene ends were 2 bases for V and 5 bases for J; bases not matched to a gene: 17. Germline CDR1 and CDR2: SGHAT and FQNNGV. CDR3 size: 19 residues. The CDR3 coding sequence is TGTGCCAGCAGCTTATCGAGTCGGGCTAGCGGGGGCCGGCGGGAGACCCAGTACTTC. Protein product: CASSLSSRASGGRRETQYF.

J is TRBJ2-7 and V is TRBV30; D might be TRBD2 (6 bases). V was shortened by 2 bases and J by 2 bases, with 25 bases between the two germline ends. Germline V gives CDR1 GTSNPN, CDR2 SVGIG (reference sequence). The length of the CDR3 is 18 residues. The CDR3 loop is CAWSIRVSFGPGAYEQYF. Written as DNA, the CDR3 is TGTGCCTGGAGTATAAGGGTGAGCTTTGGCCCGGGGGCCTACGAGCAGTACTTC.

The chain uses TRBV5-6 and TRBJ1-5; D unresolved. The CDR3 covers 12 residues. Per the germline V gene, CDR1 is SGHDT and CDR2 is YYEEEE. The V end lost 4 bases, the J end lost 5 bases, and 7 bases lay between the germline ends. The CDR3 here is CASSRYDQPQHF. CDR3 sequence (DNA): TGTGCCAGCAGCCGCTATGATCAGCCCCAGCATTTT.

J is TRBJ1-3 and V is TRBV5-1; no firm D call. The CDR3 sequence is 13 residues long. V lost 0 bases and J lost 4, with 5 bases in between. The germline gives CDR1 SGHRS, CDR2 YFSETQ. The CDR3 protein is CASSLDSGNTIYF. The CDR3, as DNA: TGCGCCAGCAGCTTGGACAGCGGAAACACCATATATTTT.

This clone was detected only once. CDR3 residues: CASSVDGGATDTQYF. Here the CDR3 DNA reads TGTGCCAGCAGTGTGGACGGGGGGGCCACAGATACGCAGTATTTT. The chain links TRBV25-1 to TRBJ2-3, with TRBD2 matching 8 bases. Per germline, CDR1 MGHDK and CDR2 SYGVNS. The CDR3 totals 15 residues. Unmatched junction bases numbered 5, after V lost 4 bases and J lost 2 bases.

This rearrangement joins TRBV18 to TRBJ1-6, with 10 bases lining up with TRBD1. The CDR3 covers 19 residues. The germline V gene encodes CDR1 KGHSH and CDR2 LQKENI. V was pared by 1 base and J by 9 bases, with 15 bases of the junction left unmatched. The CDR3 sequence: CASSPLRSTGTGDGSPLHF. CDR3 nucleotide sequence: TGTGCCAGCTCACCACTACGATCCACCGGGACAGGGGACGGTTCACCCCTCCACTTT. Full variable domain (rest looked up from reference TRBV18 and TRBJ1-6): NAGVMQNPRHLVRRRGQEARLRCSPMKGHSHVYWYRQLPEEGLKFMVYLQKENIIDESGMPKERFSAEFPKEGPSILRIQQVVRGDSAAYFCASSPLRSTGTGDGSPLHFGNGTRLTVT.

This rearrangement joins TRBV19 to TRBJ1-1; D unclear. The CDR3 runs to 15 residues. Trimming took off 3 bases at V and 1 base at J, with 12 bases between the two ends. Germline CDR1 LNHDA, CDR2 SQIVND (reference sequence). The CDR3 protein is CASSIPDGENTEAFF. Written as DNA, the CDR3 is TGTGCCAGTAGTATCCCGGACGGGGAGAACACTGAAGCTTTCTTT.

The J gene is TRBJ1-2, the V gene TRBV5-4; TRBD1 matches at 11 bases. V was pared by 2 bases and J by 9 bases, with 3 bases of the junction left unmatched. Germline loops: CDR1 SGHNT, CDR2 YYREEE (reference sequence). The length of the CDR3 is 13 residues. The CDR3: CASSFRDRGSYTF. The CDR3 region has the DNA TGTGCCAGCAGCTTCCGGGACAGGGGGAGCTACACCTTC.

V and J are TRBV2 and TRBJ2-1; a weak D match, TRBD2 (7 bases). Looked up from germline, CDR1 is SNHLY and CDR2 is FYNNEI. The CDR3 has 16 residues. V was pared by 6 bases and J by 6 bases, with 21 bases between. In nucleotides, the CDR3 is TGTGCCAGCAGCGCCCTAAGGAGGGGGGGATCCAATGAGCAGTTCTTC. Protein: CASSALRRGGSNEQFF.